This T cell receptor beta chain was sequenced for a study of blood T cell repertoires in COVID-19. About the research overall: COVID-19 samples collected from the United States, Italy and Spain covered acute and convalescent phases.

CDR3 length equals 15 residues. V lost 6 bases, J lost 0 bases, and 11 bases lay in between. Germline V gene sequence: CDR1 SNHLY, CDR2 FYNNEI. In the original processing: Cell counts per sample came from amplifying reference gene primers. The repertoire was sequenced with immunoSEQ multiplex PCR; TCRdb's copy has only in-frame clones and lacks some. V and J calls and clone size are those listed in that table; D and trimming were worked out from the DNA. The table lists tens of thousands of clones, around 89% of them singletons, with 3.5% to 5% in the top ten. The rearrangement links TRBV2 to TRBJ1-4; no clear D. The specimen was peripheral blood. This TCR was sampled from a woman of 80 years or more with active or convalescent COVID-19. CDR3 nucleotide sequence: TGTGCCAGCAGGGGCGAACTTTCAACTAATGAAAAACTGTTTTTT. Protein sequence: CASRGELSTNEKLFF.